A single sample gave rise to the 12 T cell receptor beta chains below, sequenced in a study of CD8 T cells in ankylosing spondylitis. Each CDR3 protein gets one entry after TCRdb re-called the 5' RACE reads with MiXCR. This sample has about 250,000 distinct CDR3 sequences, with 10% to 13% found just once. The source material was blood, either unsorted or a sorted T cell fraction (not recorded which). The receptors shown here come from a male donor with ankylosing spondylitis or in good health (not recorded which).

This clonotype was observed many times. In DNA, the CDR3 is TGTGCTAGTGGCGTGGAGGTGGGTGGAGACAGTAACGAGCAGTACTTC. Its translation: CASGVEVGGDSNEQYF. The V and J genes are TRBV12-5 and TRBJ2-7; D tentatively fits TRBD1 or TRBD2 (5 bases each). The CDR3 sequence is 16 residues long. Per germline, CDR1 LGHNT and CDR2 FRNRAP. V lost 6 bases and J lost 5, with 23 bases in between.

About this clonotype: Just one base apart from a much larger clone, this may be a read error. J is TRBJ2-1 and V is TRBV7-9; D unresolved. The CDR3 spans 15 residues. Germline-derived CDR1 and CDR2 are SEHNR and FQNEAQ (reference sequence). Trimming cost V 5 bases and J 0 bases, with 11 bases left between them. The CDR3 protein is CASSITETSYNEQFF. The DNA for the CDR3 is TGTGCCAGCAGCATAACAGAAACCTCCTACAATGAGCAGTTCTTC. Based on the CDR3 plus reference TRBV7-9 and TRBJ2-1, the full variable domain is DTGVSQNPRHKITKRGQNVTFRCDPISEHNRLYWYRQTLGQGPEFLTYFQNEAQLEKSRLLSDRFSAERPKGSFSTLEIQRTEQGDSAMYLCASSITETSYNEQFFGPGTRLTVL.

The chain has TRBV7-9 and TRBJ2-1; no firm D call. Trimming took off 0 bases at V and 5 bases at J, with 8 bases between the two ends. CDR1 is SEHNR, CDR2 FQNEAQ, per germline (reference sequence). This CDR3 is 14 amino acids long. The CDR3 DNA reads as TGTGCCAGCAGCTTAGCAGGGATGAACAATGAGCAGTTCTTC. It specifies CASSLAGMNNEQFF.

This clonotype showed up many times. The chain links TRBV24-1 to TRBJ2-7; TRBD1 agrees at 8 bases. The germline V gene has CDR1 KGHDR and CDR2 SFDVKD. V shed 4 bases, J shed 1 base, and the junction held 5 bases outside the gene matches. CDR3 length equals 15 residues. The chain's CDR3 is CATSDPRTGSYEQYF. CDR3 DNA sequence: TGTGCCACCAGTGACCCTCGGACAGGGTCCTACGAGCAGTACTTC.

The chain joins TRBV6-1 to TRBJ2-7, with D perhaps matching TRBD1 or TRBD2 (5 bases each). Per the germline V gene, CDR1 is MNHNS and CDR2 is SASEGT. This CDR3 contains 13 residues. Trimming stripped 6 bases from V and 3 bases from J, with 12 bases between. Here the CDR3 reads CASRAGTVYEQYF. The CDR3, as DNA: TGTGCCAGCAGGGCCGGGACCGTCTACGAGCAGTACTTC.

This clonotype was recorded at least ten times. The V and J genes are TRBV15 and TRBJ2-1, with D possibly matching TRBD2 (7 bases). Per germline, CDR1 LNHNV and CDR2 YYDKDF (reference sequence). The V end was cut by 0 bases, the J end by 8 bases, with 14 bases between. The CDR3 contains 15 residues. For the CDR3, the DNA is TGTGCCACCAGCAGAGATCGGGGGGCTGGGGATGAGCAGTTCTTC. As protein: CATSRDRGAGDEQFF.

Ten or more counts support this clonotype. The chain links TRBV20-1 to TRBJ1-5, with 8 bases lining up with TRBD1. V was pared by 4 bases and J by 3 bases, with 8 bases of the junction left unmatched. CDR3 length equals 15 residues. In germline, CDR1 is DFQATT, CDR2 SNEGSKA (reference sequence). CDR3 bases: TGCAGTGCTAAAAGACAGGGGACTATCAATCAGCCCCAGCATTTT. It translates to CSAKRQGTINQPQHF.

This clonotype was observed a handful of times. V is TRBV7-7 and J is TRBJ2-7; D not resolved. Trimming took off 5 bases at V and 6 bases at J, with 14 bases between the two ends. CDR3 length: 13 amino acids. Looked up from germline, CDR1 is SSHAT and CDR2 is FNYEAQ (reference sequence). The CDR3 is CASSPAGSGEQYF. DNA of the CDR3: TGTGCCAGCAGCCCGGCCGGGTCTGGCGAGCAGTACTTC. The variable domain in full, with the rest retrieved from reference TRBV7-7 and TRBJ2-7, is GAGVSQSPRYKVTKRGQDVTLRCDPISSHATLYWYQQALGQGPEFLTYFNYEAQPDKSGLPSDRFSAERPEGSISTLTIQRTEQRDSAMYRCASSPAGSGEQYFGPGTRLTVT.

This clonotype was picked up many times. The chain has TRBV4-1 and TRBJ1-4; D ambiguous. Per germline, CDR1 MGHRA and CDR2 YSYEKL. CDR3 length: 15 amino acids. The V and J ends lost 1 base and 0 bases respectively, with 6 bases between them. The CDR3 DNA reads as TGCGCCAGCAGCCAAGGGGCGGCAACTAATGAAAAACTGTTTTTT. As protein: CASSQGAATNEKLFF.

Ten or more counts support this clonotype. The rearrangement joins TRBV15 to TRBJ1-3; D is ambiguous. Per the germline V gene, CDR1 is LNHNV and CDR2 is YYDKDF (reference sequence). V was clipped by 1 base and J by 4 bases, with 8 bases between them. This CDR3 contains 14 residues. The CDR3 bases are TGTGCCACCAGCAGAGCTGGCGCCGGAAACACCATATATTTT. Residues: CATSRAGAGNTIYF.

In its sample, this clonotype was seen many times. The chain has TRBV20-1 and TRBJ1-5; a weak D match, TRBD1 (5 bases). Deletions cut 4 bases from V and 5 bases from J, with 21 bases between. The CDR3 is 16 residues long. Looked up from germline, CDR1 is DFQATT and CDR2 is SNEGSKA (reference sequence). CDR3 sequence: CSATSPGGVGDQPQHF. The CDR3 DNA sequence: TGCAGTGCTACCTCACCGGGGGGGGTTGGGGATCAGCCCCAGCATTTT.

This clonotype has at least ten counts. The genes are TRBV12-3 or TRBV12-4 and TRBJ2-6; D may be TRBD2 (6 bases). This CDR3 contains 19 residues. V was trimmed by 2 bases and J by 0 bases, leaving 17 bases between them. The CDR3 sequence: CASSLYYKGLSSGANVLTF. In nucleotides, the CDR3 is TGTGCCAGCAGTTTATATTACAAGGGACTCTCCTCTGGGGCCAACGTCCTGACTTTC.